The clone carrying this TCR beta chain appeared a single time. These data are taken from a study of blood T cell repertoires in COVID-19. This CDR3 contains 17 residues. V lost 6 bases and J lost 3; bases outside the gene matches: 15. The germline V gene encodes CDR1 MNHEY and CDR2 SVGEGT. Libraries were prepared by immunoSEQ multiplex PCR; TCRdb keeps only in-frame clonotypes and omits some of them. The sample consists of 200,000 to 250,000 clones, about nine tenths of them appearing once. The receptor was isolated from a man in his fifties with COVID-19, enrolled during active disease. The V and J genes are TRBV6-2 or TRBV6-3 and TRBJ2-7, with 9 bases aligning to TRBD1. The sequenced material came from peripheral blood. The CDR3 loop is CASSPDRGRFTDYEQYF. The CDR3 nucleotides are TGTGCCAGCAGCCCGGACAGGGGACGCTTTACCGACTACGAGCAGTACTTC.